Detailed here is one T cell receptor beta chain. Its matching antigen is unknown. Germline-derived CDR1 and CDR2 are SGHRS and YFSETQ. The CDR3 consists of 12 residues. Trimming shortened V by 2 bases and J by 5 bases, and 7 bases separated the two germline ends. The sample is drawn from a study of T cell responses to AZD1222 COVID-19 vaccine. General study results and limits: Researchers took repertoire samples only after the peak T cell response had come. Unmutated variant regions are reportedly the target of nearly half of TCRs that are spike-specific. The donor cohort was predominantly white British with a female majority, and clonal diversity may have been underestimated.

Profiled with immunoSEQ multiplex PCR; TCRdb holds only in-frame clones, not every one. Of approximately 140,000 clones in the sample, around 93% are singletons; the top ten hold around 1.9%. The TCR originated in an adult in good health. This specimen consisted of peripheral blood, obtained on day 0 of AZD1222 vaccination. The chain combines TRBV5-1 with TRBJ2-5, with no clear D. CDR3: CASSLKWETQYF. CDR3 nucleotides: TGCGCCAGCAGCTTAAAGTGGGAGACCCAGTACTTC.